This T cell receptor beta chain was recorded in a study of T cells after yellow fever vaccination. This CDR3 is built from 16 residues. Unmatched junction bases numbered 6, after V lost 3 bases and J lost 4 bases. Germline CDR1 and CDR2: SGHAT and FQNNGV. Overall study findings and caveats: Contaminants from the bulk population, in the form of abundant clonotypes, could be found in FACS-sorted repertoires. The CD4 compartment and the CD8 compartment contained a small share of clonotypes in common.

In TCRdb, the 5' RACE reads were re-called with MiXCR into one record per CDR3 protein. The repertoire includes about 140,000 distinct CDR3 sequences, less than 9.5% of them detected once, and approximately 0.67% sits in the top ten. A note on this clonotype: Its specificity is unknown.

The chain links TRBV11-2 to TRBJ2-2; TRBD1 aligns across 9 bases. The sequence came from a man younger than 45 who received the YFV17D yellow fever vaccine. Sample: CD4+ T cells sorted from PBMCs, taken 5 days after the yellow fever booster vaccination. CDR3 coding DNA: TGTGCCAGCAGCTTGCAGGGACAGGGAGGCACCGGGGAGCTGTTTTTT. Translated: CASSLQGQGGTGELFF.